This entry lists 23 T cell receptor beta chains sequenced from one sample in a study of shared clonotypes between healthy human individuals. Assay used: immunoSEQ multiplex PCR; TCRdb lists only in-frame clones, some missing. Of more than 2,000,000 clones listed, roughly 93% are singletons. The sample taken for sequencing was naive CD4+ T cells from PBMCs. Indicated subset: CD45RA+ positively selected. The receptors shown here come from a man younger than 30 in good health. Some clones in this sample may be carry-over from other donors' samples.

The rearrangement uses TRBV7-2 and TRBJ1-6; maybe TRBD1 (5 bases). The CDR3 covers 14 residues. V dropped 1 base and J dropped 10 bases, with 11 bases sitting between them. CDR1 is SGHTA, CDR2 FQGNSA, per germline. CDR3: CASSLGQPGSPLHF. The CDR3 nucleotides read TGTGCCAGCAGCTTAGGACAGCCTGGCTCACCCCTCCACTTT.

This chain joins TRBV5-1 and TRBJ1-5, with D hard to call. CDR3 length: 15 amino acids. Looked up from germline, CDR1 is SGHRS and CDR2 is YFSETQ. Trimming shortened V by 4 bases and J by 1 base, and 12 bases separated the two germline ends. The CDR3 nucleotides are TGCGCCAGCAGCCCAGACCCCGGCAGCAATCAGCCCCAGCATTTT. Encoded protein: CASSPDPGSNQPQHF.

The rearrangement uses TRBV15 and TRBJ1-5; a weak D match, TRBD1 (5 bases). This CDR3 contains 15 residues. V was trimmed by 2 bases and J by 5 bases, leaving 13 bases between them. The germline V gene has CDR1 LNHNV and CDR2 YYDKDF (reference sequence). The CDR3 DNA follows: TGTGCCACCAGCAGAACTGCAGGGCGAGATCAGCCCCAGCATTTT. It is translated as CATSRTAGRDQPQHF.

The chain is built from TRBV6-1 and TRBJ1-2; 9 nucleotides match TRBD1. This CDR3 spans 15 amino acids. Looked up from germline, CDR1 is MNHNS and CDR2 is SASEGT. The ends lost 3 bases at V and 8 bases at J; junction bases unmatched: 10. The CDR3 DNA sequence: TGTGCCAGCAGTGAGGGACAGGGAGGCTTGAGCGGCTACACCTTC. As protein: CASSEGQGGLSGYTF.

The table lists this clone with a few counts. The CDR3, as DNA: TGTGCCAGCAGCTTAGTCACCAGAGCCAAAAACATTCAGTACTTC. Translating gives CASSLVTRAKNIQYF. The chain couples TRBV7-2 to TRBJ2-4; no reliable D call. Germline CDR1 and CDR2: SGHTA and FQGNSA. V was pared by 1 base and J by 0 bases, with 7 bases between. The CDR3 runs 15 residues.

Of note for this clone: The same CDR3 is also encoded by other DNA sequences in this sample. The chain is built from TRBV18 and TRBJ2-7, with 10 bases lining up with TRBD1. This CDR3 region has 14 residues. The germline V gene has CDR1 KGHSH and CDR2 LQKENI. Unmatched junction bases numbered 6, after V lost 6 bases and J lost 4 bases. The CDR3 DNA reads as TGTGCCAGCTCCCCCGGGACAGGGGATTACGAGCAGTACTTC. It specifies CASSPGTGDYEQYF.

This rearrangement joins TRBV18 to TRBJ1-5; D call uncertain. Germline V gene data show CDR1 as KGHSH and CDR2 as LQKENI. V dropped 2 bases and J dropped 7 bases, with 9 bases sitting between them. This CDR3 spans 13 amino acids. CDR3 DNA: TGTGCCAGCTCACCAGGGGAAAGCCAGCCCCAGCATTTT. This sequence encodes CASSPGESQPQHF.

The chain joins TRBV4-2 to TRBJ1-2; possible D gene TRBD1, 5 bases. Per the germline V gene, CDR1 is LGHNA and CDR2 is YNFKEQ. Trimming pared 4 bases from V and 3 bases from J, leaving 12 bases between. The CDR3 contains 14 residues. The CDR3 sequence: CASSPRVADYGYTF. The CDR3 nucleotides read TGTGCCAGCAGCCCCAGGGTTGCGGACTATGGCTACACCTTC.

The chain joins TRBV28 to TRBJ1-1; no definite D call. Trimming shortened V by 7 bases and J by 6 bases, and 21 bases separated the two germline ends. Germline CDR1 MDHEN, CDR2 SYDVKM. The CDR3 loop spans 15 amino acids. This CDR3 reads CASNPGPLLQAEAFF. In nucleotides, the CDR3 is TGTGCCAGCAATCCTGGCCCCCTCTTGCAGGCTGAAGCTTTCTTT.

V and J are TRBV14 and TRBJ2-2, with 8 bases matching TRBD1. Germline values: CDR1 SGHDN, CDR2 FVKESK. The CDR3 is made up of 13 amino acids. V was clipped by 5 bases and J by 10 bases; unmatched bases: 6. The CDR3 protein is CASSVAGGSELFF. The CDR3 coding sequence is TGTGCCAGCAGCGTCGCAGGGGGCTCGGAGCTGTTTTTT.

This chain connects TRBV28 to TRBJ1-4; TRBD1 matches 7 bases. CDR1 MDHEN and CDR2 SYDVKM come from the germline V gene. The CDR3 covers 14 residues. V was pared by 4 bases and J by 2 bases, with 1 base of the junction left unmatched. The CDR3 DNA reads as TGTGCCAGCAGTTCGACAGGGACTAATGAAAAACTGTTTTTT. It specifies CASSSTGTNEKLFF. The full variable domain, rest sourced from reference TRBV28 and TRBJ1-4, is DVKVTQSSRYLVKRTGEKVFLECVQDMDHENMFWYRQDPGLGLRLIYFSYDVKMKEKGDIPEGYSVSREKKERFSLILESASTNQTSMYLCASSSTGTNEKLFFGSGTQLSVL.

This chain links TRBV19 with TRBJ2-3; the D gene is possibly TRBD1 (6 bases). The CDR3 has 17 residues. The V gene's germline CDR1 is LNHDA and CDR2 SQIVND (reference sequence). The ends were cut back, 4 bases at V and 0 bases at J, with 17 bases in the middle. CDR3 loop: CASSTLVTGTSTDTQYF. The DNA for the CDR3 is TGTGCCAGTAGTACACTCGTTACTGGGACAAGCACAGATACGCAGTATTTT. The variable domain in full, completed from reference TRBV19 and TRBJ2-3, reads DGGITQSPKYLFRKEGQNVTLSCEQNLNHDAMYWYRQDPGQGLRLIYYSQIVNDFQKGDIAEGYSVSREKKESFPLTVTSAQKNPTAFYLCASSTLVTGTSTDTQYFGPGTRLTVL.

The chain couples TRBV27 to TRBJ2-7; D ambiguous. V lost 3 bases, J lost 0 bases, and 9 bases lay in between. The germline V gene has CDR1 MNHEY and CDR2 SMNVEV (reference sequence). This CDR3 comprises 14 residues. CDR3 region: CASSLYSSSYEQYF. In nucleotides, the CDR3 is TGTGCCAGCAGTTTGTACAGCTCCTCCTACGAGCAGTACTTC.

The V gene is TRBV28, the J gene TRBJ1-4, with D perhaps TRBD1 (5 bases). Between the trimmed V and J ends, which lost 6 bases and 0 bases, there was a span of 11 bases. Germline V gene lookup returns CDR1 MDHEN and CDR2 SYDVKM. This CDR3 is 15 amino acids long. The CDR3 region is CASRGDSATNEKLFF. CDR3 coding DNA: TGTGCCAGCAGGGGAGACAGTGCAACTAATGAAAAACTGTTTTTT.

This chain links TRBV7-8 with TRBJ1-1; TRBD1 might be the D (5 bases). Deletions cut 1 base from V and 5 bases from J, with 17 bases between. Looked up from germline, CDR1 is SGHVS and CDR2 is FQNEAQ. The CDR3 has 16 amino acids. This chain's CDR3 is CASSLVNGGKRTEAFF. CDR3 bases: TGTGCCAGCAGCTTAGTTAACGGGGGGAAAAGAACTGAAGCTTTCTTT.

To note about this clone: Other DNA sequences within the sample encode an identical CDR3. The chain links TRBV5-1 to TRBJ1-4; D remains unclear. V was pared by 0 bases and J by 5 bases, with 5 bases between. Germline CDR1 and CDR2: SGHRS and YFSETQ. The CDR3 is 13 amino acids. The CDR3 coding sequence is TGCGCCAGCAGCTTGGGACAAAATGAAAAACTGTTTTTT. It codes for CASSLGQNEKLFF.

J is TRBJ1-2 and V is TRBV10-3, with 7 bases that match TRBD1. V shed 10 bases, J shed 3 bases, and the junction held 11 bases outside the gene matches. This CDR3 contains 14 residues. Germline V gene data show CDR1 as ENHRY and CDR2 as SYGVKD. CDR3 nucleotide sequence: TGTGCCAGCAGCCCAACAGGGGTAGACTATGGCTACACCTTC. This encodes CASSPTGVDYGYTF.

This clone was counted once. V and J are TRBV7-9 and TRBJ1-1; no firm D call. The V gene's germline CDR1 is SEHNR and CDR2 FQNEAQ (reference sequence). This CDR3 spans 11 amino acids. The germline V and J ends were trimmed by 7 bases and 11 bases, with 14 bases remaining between them. The CDR3 region has the DNA TGTGCCAGCACCCTGTTAGAGACGGCTTTCTTT. This translates into CASTLLETAFF.

The rearrangement uses TRBV7-2 and TRBJ2-5, with D possibly matching TRBD1 (5 bases). The CDR3 is 15 amino acids. Trimming shortened V by 7 bases and J by 5 bases, and 20 bases separated the two germline ends. Per germline, CDR1 SGHTA and CDR2 FQGNSA. DNA for the CDR3: TGTGCCAGCACAGAACAGGATTTGGAGTATGAGACCCAGTACTTC. Protein sequence: CASTEQDLEYETQYF.

V is TRBV27 and J is TRBJ2-5, with 8 bases fitting TRBD1. Germline CDR1 reads MNHEY; CDR2 reads SMNVEV (reference sequence). The CDR3 extends over 14 amino acids. V lost 3 bases and J lost 5; bases outside the gene matches: 5. The CDR3: CASSFQGATETQYF. The CDR3 DNA reads TGTGCCAGCAGTTTCCAGGGGGCTACGGAGACCCAGTACTTC.

The chain couples TRBV7-3 to TRBJ2-7; D is unresolved. CDR1 is SGHTA, CDR2 FQGTGA, per germline. Trimming shortened V by 0 bases and J by 3 bases, and 6 bases separated the two germline ends. The CDR3 is 13 amino acids. The CDR3 loop is CASSLTTDYEQYF. DNA of the CDR3: TGTGCCAGCAGCTTAACGACGGACTACGAGCAGTACTTC.

V gene TRBV6-6 combines with J gene TRBJ2-7, with 11 positions matching TRBD1. Germline lookup yields CDR1 MNHNY and CDR2 SVGAGI (reference sequence). There are 16 residues in the CDR3. J gave up 1 base and V 6 bases, and 8 bases lay outside the gene matches. CDR3: CASSYGGTGGSYEQYF. As DNA, the CDR3 is TGTGCCAGCAGCTACGGGGGGACAGGGGGATCCTACGAGCAGTACTTC.

The chain combines TRBV11-2 with TRBJ2-5; TRBD2 matches at 11 bases. This CDR3 is 15 amino acids long. The germline gives CDR1 SGHAT, CDR2 FQNNGV. Trimming took 5 bases from V and 3 from J; bases not matched to a gene: 5. CDR3 protein: CASSRTSGWEETQYF. Written as DNA, the CDR3 is TGTGCCAGCAGCCGGACTAGCGGGTGGGAAGAGACCCAGTACTTC.